The source of this T cell receptor (beta chain) is a study of T-cell reconstitution after alpha-beta-depleted transplantation in children. Preparation of the TCRbeta library used unique molecular identifiers. TCRdb redid the calling of the PCR reads with MiXCR, one entry per CDR3 protein. The table includes approximately 490,000 distinct CDR3 sequences, around an eighth detected once. Per the germline V gene, CDR1 is SGHKS and CDR2 is YYEKEE (reference sequence). The CDR3 is made up of 14 amino acids. The V and J ends lost 1 base and 5 bases respectively, with 10 bases between them. The table lists this clonotype with a few counts.

The sequencing used PBMCs from the stem cell graft donor, collected from the stem cell graft. V gene TRBV5-5 combines with J gene TRBJ2-4, with D possibly matching TRBD1 (5 bases). This TCR derives from a human donor who donated a stem cell graft to a child with combined immunodeficiency. Here the CDR3 reads CASSLTGSQNIQYF. In DNA form, the CDR3 reads TGTGCCAGCAGCTTGACAGGCTCCCAAAACATTCAGTACTTC.